The rows below give T cell receptor beta chains drawn from one sample of a study of T cells in Graves' hyperthyroidism and ophthalmopathy. MiXCR was run by TCRdb on the multiplex PCR reads, yielding one entry per CDR3 protein. The data contain roughly 240,000 distinct CDR3 sequences, 16% of them seen just once; the ten biggest clones take up around 30%. Input material: blood. These receptors originate from a woman aged 18-35 years with Graves' ophthalmopathy. Each CDR3 is given with its conserved first and last residue. Fields, in order: V gene, clone size, CDR3 length, D gene, J gene, CDR3 protein, CDR3 DNA. A D gene is named only where the DNA matches it firmly. A row's size may be missing; if present it is once, few, many or a size class.

TRBV6-5	few	13	-	TRBJ1-1	CASSSWWSTEAFF	TGTGCCAGCAGTTCTTGGTGGAGCACTGAAGCTTTCTTT
TRBV7-9	many	15	-	TRBJ2-1	CASRLRDQTYNEQFF	TGTGCCAGCAGACTCCGGGACCAAACCTACAATGAGCAGTTCTTC
TRBV20-1	many	12	-	TRBJ2-7	CSALGEIYEQYF	TGCAGTGCTCTGGGGGAAATCTACGAGCAGTACTTC
TRBV20-1	many	15	TRBD2	TRBJ2-7	CSARGVGLANYEQYF	TGCAGTGCTAGAGGCGTTGGACTAGCGAACTACGAGCAGTACTTC
TRBV9	many	13	-	TRBJ1-1	CASGGALSTEAFF	TGTGCCAGCGGGGGGGCGCTGAGCACTGAAGCTTTCTTT
TRBV27	many	17	-	TRBJ2-1	CASSFRDPGSSYNEQFF	TGTGCCAGCAGTTTTAGGGACCCGGGAAGCTCCTACAATGAGCAGTTCTTC
TRBV28	many	17	TRBD2	TRBJ2-1	CASSSLLAGDPYNEQFF	TGTGCCAGCAGTTCCCTTTTAGCGGGAGACCCCTACAATGAGCAGTTCTTC
TRBV30	many	12	-	TRBJ2-7	CAWSDRSYEQYF	TGTGCCTGGAGTGACAGGTCCTACGAGCAGTACTTC
TRBV7-7	few	19	-	TRBJ2-4	CASSLDYARPTLAKNIQYF	TGTGCTAGCAGCTTAGATTACGCGCGCCCTACACTAGCCAAAAACATTCAGTACTTC
TRBV6-2/TRBV6-3	many	15	-	TRBJ1-2	CASFEHGGLNYGYTF	TGTGCCAGCTTTGAACACGGGGGCCTTAACTATGGCTACACCTTC
TRBV6-5	-	13	-	TRBJ2-2	CASSYMSPGELFF	TGTGCCAGCAGTTACATGAGTCCCGGGGAGCTGTTTTTT
TRBV5-5	few	16	-	TRBJ1-3	CASSTSGGSSGNTIYF	TGTGCCAGCAGCACCTCGGGGGGGAGCTCTGGAAACACCATATATTTT
TRBV20-1	many	13	-	TRBJ2-7	CSAREQRTYEQYF	TGCAGTGCTAGAGAGCAGAGGACCTACGAGCAGTACTTC
TRBV4-2	many	17	TRBD2	TRBJ2-5	CASSQDPSGGRRETQYF	TGTGCCAGCAGCCAAGACCCTAGCGGCGGGAGAAGGGAGACCCAGTACTTC
TRBV7-9	many	16	-	TRBJ2-7	CASSFGGGGSSYEQYF	TGTGCCAGCAGCTTCGGTGGAGGGGGGAGCTCCTACGAGCAGTACTTC
TRBV7-3	many	15	-	TRBJ2-1	CASSLVESPYNEQFF	TGTGCCAGCAGCTTAGTCGAATCCCCCTACAATGAGCAGTTCTTC
TRBV6-1	many	12	-	TRBJ1-2	CASTQRGEGYTF	TGTGCCAGCACCCAAAGGGGGGAGGGCTACACCTTC
TRBV4-2	many	13	-	TRBJ2-5	CASSQARWETQYF	TGTGCCAGCAGCCAAGCCCGGTGGGAGACCCAGTACTTC
TRBV6-5	many	15	-	TRBJ1-1	CASSYRDTGNTEAFF	TGTGCCAGCAGTTACCGGGATACAGGGAACACTGAAGCTTTCTTT
TRBV10-3	many	17	TRBD2	TRBJ2-7	CAIRMGTSGSNDYEQYF	TGTGCCATCAGGATGGGGACTAGCGGTTCTAACGACTACGAGCAGTACTTC
TRBV11-2	many	15	-	TRBJ2-3	CASSLDQASTDTQYF	TGTGCCAGCAGCTTAGATCAAGCTAGTACAGATACGCAGTATTTT
TRBV28	many	15	TRBD1	TRBJ1-6	CASSGGTGVNSPLHF	TGTGCCAGCAGTGGCGGGACAGGGGTGAATTCACCCCTCCACTTT
TRBV28	many	14	TRBD1	TRBJ2-1	CASSSGQGLNEQFF	TGTGCCAGCAGTTCGGGACAGGGGCTCAATGAGCAGTTCTTC
TRBV7-9	many	14	-	TRBJ1-1	CASSREGAVSEAFF	TGTGCCAGCAGCCGCGAAGGAGCAGTATCCGAAGCTTTCTTT
TRBV11-2	many	14	-	TRBJ2-3	CASSPRAYTDTQYF	TGTGCCAGCAGCCCCCGGGCCTACACAGATACGCAGTATTTT
TRBV4-1	-	15	-	TRBJ2-1	CASSQGIISGGEQFF	TGCGCCAGCAGCCAAGGGATCATCTCAGGCGGTGAGCAGTTCTTC
TRBV6-2/TRBV6-3	many	20	TRBD2	TRBJ2-7	CASRTPGLAGQRPRSYEQYF	TGTGCCAGCAGGACTCCGGGACTAGCGGGACAAAGACCACGATCCTACGAGCAGTACTTC
TRBV11-2	many	15	-	TRBJ2-7	CASGLAGWSSYEQYF	TGTGCCAGCGGTCTGGCGGGGTGGAGCTCCTACGAGCAGTACTTC
TRBV9	many	15	TRBD1	TRBJ1-4	CASSPHSDRKEKLFF	TGTGCCAGCAGCCCCCACTCGGACAGGAAGGAAAAACTGTTTTTT
TRBV29-1	once	17	TRBD2	TRBJ2-1	CSVCLIGTSGIVNEQFF	TGCAGCGTCTGTTTGATCGGGACTAGCGGGATTGTAAATGAGCAGTTCTTC
TRBV27	many	15	-	TRBJ2-2	CASSLFGGGSGELFF	TGTGCCAGCAGTTTATTTGGGGGCGGGAGCGGGGAGCTGTTTTTT
TRBV24-1	many	14	-	TRBJ2-5	CATSDTGLGETQYF	TGTGCCACCAGTGACACAGGGTTGGGAGAGACCCAGTACTTC
TRBV12-3/TRBV12-4	-	16	-	TRBJ1-1	CASSFPLSLGDTEAFF	TGTGCCAGCAGTTTTCCCCTTTCCCTCGGGGACACTGAAGCTTTCTTT
TRBV30	many	13	-	TRBJ2-1	CAWSRQTYNEQFF	TGTGCCTGGAGCCGACAGACCTACAATGAGCAGTTCTTC
TRBV20-1	many	13	TRBD1	TRBJ1-3	CSVSQGAEGTIYF	TGCAGTGTTAGCCAGGGGGCGGAGGGCACCATATATTTT
TRBV7-9	many	16	-	TRBJ1-1	CASSQLDGGEGTEAFF	TGTGCCAGCAGCCAACTCGACGGGGGGGAAGGCACTGAAGCTTTCTTT
TRBV5-1	many	14	-	TRBJ1-1	CASSGQVNVAEAFF	TGCGCCAGCTCAGGGCAGGTGAACGTCGCTGAAGCTTTCTTT
TRBV5-1	many	13	TRBD1	TRBJ1-1	CASTLDRDTEAFF	TGCGCCAGCACCCTTGACAGGGACACTGAAGCTTTCTTT
TRBV19	-	12	-	TRBJ1-1	CASSTGFTEAFF	TGTGCCAGTAGCACAGGGTTCACTGAAGCTTTCTTT
TRBV28	many	12	-	TRBJ2-2	CASSGTTGELFF	TGTGCCAGCTCAGGGACCACCGGGGAGCTGTTTTTT
TRBV6-1	-	17	-	TRBJ2-1	CASSVAGVTYSYNEQFF	TGTGCCAGCAGTGTAGCAGGGGTGACCTACTCCTACAATGAGCAGTTCTTC
TRBV11-2	-	16	-	TRBJ1-3	CASSLDPGLSGNTIYF	TGTGCCAGCAGCTTAGATCCAGGACTCTCTGGAAACACCATATATTTT
TRBV19	many	15	TRBD1	TRBJ2-1	CASSMGDRVWDEQFF	TGTGCCAGTAGTATGGGGGACAGGGTATGGGATGAGCAGTTCTTC
TRBV20-1	few	17	TRBD2	TRBJ2-2	CSAYGTSGYPNTGELFF	TGCAGTGCTTACGGGACTAGCGGGTACCCGAACACCGGGGAGCTGTTTTTT
TRBV2	many	16	-	TRBJ2-5	CASSELNPGARETQYF	TGTGCCAGCAGTGAACTGAATCCGGGCGCGAGGGAGACCCAGTACTTC
TRBV4-2	few	15	-	TRBJ2-1	CASSQILGERNEQFF	TGTGCCAGCAGCCAAATACTAGGTGAGCGCAATGAGCAGTTCTTC
TRBV15	many	16	TRBD2	TRBJ2-3	CATSGRLAGIADTQYF	TGTGCCACCAGCGGAAGACTAGCGGGAATAGCAGATACGCAGTATTTT
TRBV20-1	many	12	-	TRBJ1-5	CSAPPLGQPQHF	TGCAGTGCTCCCCCCCTAGGCCAGCCCCAGCATTTT